The 29 T cell receptor beta chains listed next were all sequenced from one sample in a study of cytotoxic CD8 clonotypes in ibrutinib-treated CLL. The repertoire was sequenced with immunoSEQ multiplex PCR; TCRdb's copy has only in-frame clones and lacks some. The sample has about 140,000 clones, 70% to 90% seen once. This material consisted of PBMCs, taken after 36 months of ibrutinib treatment. Receptor source: a human donor with chronic lymphocytic leukemia.

The rearrangement joins TRBV2 to TRBJ2-3; the match to TRBD2 covers 13 bases. This CDR3 has 17 amino acids. Germline V gene data show CDR1 as SNHLY and CDR2 as FYNNEI. The V and J ends lost 8 bases and 2 bases, in that order; junction bases with no gene match: 10. Written as DNA, the CDR3 is TGTGCCAGCGGAACTGGGACTAGCGGGGACCCCACAGATACGCAGTATTTT. Protein: CASGTGTSGDPTDTQYF.

CDR3 in amino acids: CASSLSGWTEAFF. For the CDR3, the DNA is TGTGCCAGCAGTTTATCGGGTTGGACTGAAGCTTTCTTT. This chain links TRBV27 with TRBJ1-1; no clear D. The V end lost 0 bases, the J end lost 5 bases, and 7 bases lay between the germline ends. In germline, CDR1 is MNHEY, CDR2 SMNVEV (reference sequence). The CDR3 runs to 13 residues.

The chain uses TRBV9 and TRBJ1-1; D not certain. Between the trimmed V and J ends, which lost 4 bases and 2 bases, there was a span of 9 bases. Germline assignment: CDR1 SGDLS and CDR2 YYNGEE. The CDR3 consists of 13 residues. CDR3 in DNA: TGTGCCAGCAGCCCCCATCTAAACACTGAAGCTTTCTTT. It yields the protein CASSPHLNTEAFF.

This chain links TRBV4-1 with TRBJ1-5; D gene uncertain. The CDR3 spans 17 residues. V was shortened by 4 bases and J by 0 bases, with 16 bases between the two germline ends. Germline-derived CDR1 and CDR2 are MGHRA and YSYEKL. CDR3 in amino acids: CASSRMVGLVSNQPQHF. The DNA for the CDR3 is TGCGCCAGCAGCCGGATGGTGGGGTTAGTTAGCAATCAGCCCCAGCATTTT.

The V gene is TRBV15, the J gene TRBJ2-1; D tentatively fits TRBD1 or TRBD2 (5 bases each). V was cut by 8 bases and J by 2 bases, with 16 bases left in between. Germline lookup yields CDR1 LNHNV and CDR2 YYDKDF (reference sequence). The CDR3 is made up of 15 amino acids. The CDR3 DNA follows: TGTGCCACCGCCGGGGCGACCAGGGCCTACAATGAGCAGTTCTTC. It yields the protein CATAGATRAYNEQFF.

This chain joins TRBV27 and TRBJ2-7, with D possibly TRBD1 on 6 matching bases. Germline V lookup: CDR1 MNHEY, CDR2 SMNVEV (reference sequence). The CDR3 has 14 residues. Between the trimmed V and J ends, which lost 5 bases and 0 bases, there was a span of 11 bases. The CDR3 region has the DNA TGTGCCAGCAGTCGGCCGGGACACTCCTACGAGCAGTACTTC. This codes for CASSRPGHSYEQYF.

This chain links TRBV7-9 with TRBJ2-3; 9 bases align to TRBD1. The V segment lost 7 bases and the J segment 6 bases; nucleotides outside the gene matches: 8. CDR1 is SEHNR and CDR2 is FQNEAQ in the germline V gene (reference sequence). This CDR3 comprises 14 residues. CDR3 DNA sequence: TGTGCCAGCAACCCAGGACAGGGGCTCGATACGCAGTATTTT. Translation: CASNPGQGLDTQYF.

J is TRBJ1-2 and V is TRBV19; D remains unclear. Trimming cost V 5 bases and J 2 bases, with 9 bases left between them. Germline CDR1 is LNHDA and CDR2 is SQIVND (reference sequence). There are 13 residues in the CDR3. CDR3 in DNA: TGTGCCAGTAGTCGGGATTGGAACTATGGCTACACCTTC. It codes for CASSRDWNYGYTF.

The chain's CDR3 is CASSFRDSGYTF. The CDR3 DNA is TGTGCCAGCAGCTTCCGGGACAGTGGCTACACCTTC. The V gene is TRBV6-6, the J gene TRBJ1-2, with 7 bases matching TRBD1. CDR3 length equals 12 residues. Germline trimming cut 6 bases from V and 7 bases from J; bases unmatched to any gene: 5. The germline CDR1 and CDR2 sequences are MNHNY and SVGAGI (reference sequence).

The genes are TRBV5-1 and TRBJ2-7, with no clear D. Germline CDR1 and CDR2: SGHRS and YFSETQ. Trimming removed 2 bases from V and 4 bases from J, with 4 bases in between. The CDR3 has 11 amino acids. The CDR3 is CASSFGYEQYF. In DNA, the CDR3 is TGCGCCAGCAGCTTCGGTTACGAGCAGTACTTC.

The CDR3 loop reads CASSPLSVADTQYF. CDR3 in DNA: TGTGCCAGCTCACCACTATCAGTCGCCGATACGCAGTATTTT. The V gene is TRBV18, the J gene TRBJ2-3; D call uncertain. The germline gives CDR1 KGHSH, CDR2 LQKENI. The CDR3 covers 14 residues. V was pared by 1 base and J by 6 bases, with 11 bases between.

The V call is TRBV27, the J call TRBJ1-1; no firm D call. This CDR3 region has 11 residues. Germline V gene sequence: CDR1 MNHEY, CDR2 SMNVEV (reference sequence). Trimming took off 11 bases at V and 7 bases at J, with 14 bases between the two ends. CDR3 amino acids: CAERENGEAFF. CDR3 coding DNA: TGTGCCGAACGGGAGAACGGTGAAGCTTTCTTT.

This clone was seen only once. The V and J genes are TRBV10-1 and TRBJ1-1; D not certain. This CDR3 is 13 amino acids long. V was pared by 6 bases and J by 0 bases, with 8 bases between. CDR1 and CDR2 (germline): WNHNN, SYGVQD (reference sequence). The CDR3 DNA sequence: TGCGCCAGCAGAGCCCAGTTGAACACTGAAGCTTTCTTT. It specifies CASRAQLNTEAFF.

This clone was seen only once. The chain links TRBV29-1 to TRBJ2-1, with 11 bases identical to TRBD2. With 1 base clipped from V and 0 bases from J, the junction kept 5 bases outside the gene matches. From germline, CDR1 is SQVTM and CDR2 ANQGSEA. The CDR3 is 17 residues long. CDR3 nucleotides: TGCAGCGTTGAAGGACTAGCGGGGTACTTCTCCTACAATGAGCAGTTCTTC. It specifies CSVEGLAGYFSYNEQFF.

This chain links TRBV6-1 with TRBJ2-5, with D unresolved. V was cut by 7 bases and J by 2 bases, with 8 bases left in between. Germline CDR1 MNHNS, CDR2 SASEGT. The CDR3 sequence is 12 residues long. This CDR3 is CASTSNQETQYF. Written as DNA, the CDR3 is TGTGCCAGCACTAGTAATCAAGAGACCCAGTACTTC.

The rearrangement uses TRBV4-2 and TRBJ2-7; perhaps TRBD2 as D (5 bases). The ends were cut back, 1 base at V and 2 bases at J, with 12 bases in the middle. This CDR3 comprises 15 residues. CDR1 is LGHNA and CDR2 is YNFKEQ in the germline V gene. Here the CDR3 reads CASSQGPGSPYEQYF. Here the CDR3 DNA reads TGTGCCAGCAGCCAAGGTCCGGGATCACCCTACGAGCAGTACTTC.

CDR3 residues: CASRLRQGNTEAFF. The CDR3 region has the DNA TGTGCCAGCAGACTTAGACAGGGGAACACTGAAGCTTTCTTT. This chain links TRBV28 with TRBJ1-1, with 7 bases lining up with TRBD1. Trimming cost V 6 bases and J 1 base; bases outside gene matches: 5. There are 14 residues in the CDR3. Germline CDR1 and CDR2: MDHEN and SYDVKM.

CDR3 residues: CASSENEGGAKNIQYF. The CDR3 DNA reads as TGTGCCAGCAGTGAAAATGAGGGGGGAGCCAAAAACATTCAGTACTTC. This sequence joins TRBV2 and TRBJ2-4; D possibly uses TRBD1 or TRBD2 (6 bases each). Trimming took off 2 bases at V and 0 bases at J, with 11 bases between the two ends. In germline, CDR1 is SNHLY, CDR2 FYNNEI. This CDR3 is 16 amino acids long.

This clone was seen once. The rearrangement uses TRBV27 and TRBJ1-2; D is perhaps TRBD1 (5 bases). V dropped 3 bases and J dropped 4 bases, with 12 bases sitting between them. Germline CDR1 reads MNHEY; CDR2 reads SMNVEV (reference sequence). This CDR3 is 14 amino acids long. The CDR3: CASSLQGRAYGYTF. In DNA, the CDR3 is TGTGCCAGCAGTTTGCAGGGCCGCGCCTATGGCTACACCTTC.

This sequence joins TRBV5-6 and TRBJ1-6; 8 bases are a match to TRBD1. This CDR3 contains 15 residues. From germline, CDR1 is SGHDT and CDR2 YYEEEE. Trimming at V came to 3 bases and at J to 6 bases, leaving 5 bases not matched to a gene. CDR3 sequence: CASSSLDRVNSPLHF. The CDR3 nucleotides read TGTGCCAGCAGCTCGTTGGACAGGGTTAATTCACCCCTCCACTTT.

The rearrangement joins TRBV18 to TRBJ1-6; no definite D call. The V end lost 6 bases, the J end lost 0 bases, and 9 bases lay between the germline ends. Germline V gene lookup returns CDR1 KGHSH and CDR2 LQKENI. The CDR3 has 15 amino acids. CDR3 region: CASSHSRSYNSPLHF. CDR3 coding DNA: TGTGCCAGCTCGCACAGTCGCTCCTATAATTCACCCCTCCACTTT.

V usage is TRBV11-1 and J usage is TRBJ2-3; unclear D gene. The CDR3 covers 12 residues. Trimming removed 2 bases at V and 5 bases at J, with 5 bases between. CDR1 and CDR2 (germline): SGHAT, FQDESV (reference sequence). The CDR3 coding sequence is TGTGCCAGCAGCTTACGTCTAGATACGCAGTATTTT. Translation: CASSLRLDTQYF.

The chain employs TRBV7-2 and TRBJ1-2, with TRBD1 as a possible D gene (5 bases). With 5 bases removed from V and 5 bases from J, the gap between germline ends came to 18 bases. The CDR3 is made up of 15 amino acids. CDR1 and CDR2 (germline): SGHTA, FQGNSA. CDR3 sequence: CASSTNEGREYGYTF. Written as DNA, the CDR3 is TGTGCCAGCAGCACTAACGAGGGGAGGGAATATGGCTACACCTTC.

The J gene is TRBJ2-7, the V gene TRBV27, with 10 bases that match TRBD2. This CDR3 region has 17 residues. V shed 5 bases and J 5 bases; nucleotides not matched to a gene: 15. CDR1 and CDR2 (germline): MNHEY, SMNVEV (reference sequence). CDR3 DNA: TGTGCCAGCAGTCGAATTCCTACCCCTAGCGGGAGAAACGAGCAGTACTTC. Residues: CASSRIPTPSGRNEQYF.

The chain links TRBV6-1 to TRBJ1-4; TRBD1 matches 7 bases. The CDR3 contains 15 residues. Losses at the gene ends were 6 bases for V and 5 bases for J; bases not matched to a gene: 9. Germline-derived CDR1 and CDR2 are MNHNS and SASEGT. For the CDR3, the DNA is TGTGCCAGCAGGGTCGGGGACAGACTGAATGAAAAACTGTTTTTT. It is translated as CASRVGDRLNEKLFF.

The DNA of the CDR3 is TGTGCCAGCAGCCCAACAGGGTCCGGGACCCAGTACTTC. This sequence encodes CASSPTGSGTQYF. This chain links TRBV5-5 with TRBJ2-5; tentatively, D is TRBD1 (6 bases). From germline, CDR1 is SGHKS and CDR2 YYEKEE (reference sequence). CDR3 size: 13 residues. Trimming took off 4 bases at V and 7 bases at J, with 14 bases between the two ends.

The V call is TRBV7-8, the J call TRBJ2-4, with D perhaps TRBD1 (5 bases). CDR1 is SGHVS and CDR2 is FQNEAQ in the germline V gene. This CDR3 is built from 16 residues. The V and J ends lost 2 bases and 0 bases respectively, with 11 bases between them. The CDR3 sequence is CASSLRGILAKNIQYF. The CDR3 coding sequence is TGTGCCAGCAGCTTAAGGGGCATCCTAGCCAAAAACATTCAGTACTTC.

The rearrangement joins TRBV25-1 to TRBJ2-1; 8 nucleotides match TRBD2. Unmatched junction bases numbered 10, after V lost 4 bases and J lost 8 bases. The germline V gene encodes CDR1 MGHDK and CDR2 SYGVNS. The CDR3 sequence is 15 residues long. For the CDR3, the DNA is TGTGCCAGCAGTGCGAGACTGGCGGGGGGTCATGAGCAGTTCTTC. Protein product: CASSARLAGGHEQFF.

The V gene is TRBV18, the J gene TRBJ2-7; D gene ambiguous. The CDR3 has 12 amino acids. Germline V lookup: CDR1 KGHSH, CDR2 LQKENI. V was clipped by 3 bases and J by 2 bases, with 5 bases between them. Here the CDR3 DNA reads TGTGCCAGCTCACCCGAAGCCTACGAGCAGTACTTC. Its protein product is CASSPEAYEQYF.